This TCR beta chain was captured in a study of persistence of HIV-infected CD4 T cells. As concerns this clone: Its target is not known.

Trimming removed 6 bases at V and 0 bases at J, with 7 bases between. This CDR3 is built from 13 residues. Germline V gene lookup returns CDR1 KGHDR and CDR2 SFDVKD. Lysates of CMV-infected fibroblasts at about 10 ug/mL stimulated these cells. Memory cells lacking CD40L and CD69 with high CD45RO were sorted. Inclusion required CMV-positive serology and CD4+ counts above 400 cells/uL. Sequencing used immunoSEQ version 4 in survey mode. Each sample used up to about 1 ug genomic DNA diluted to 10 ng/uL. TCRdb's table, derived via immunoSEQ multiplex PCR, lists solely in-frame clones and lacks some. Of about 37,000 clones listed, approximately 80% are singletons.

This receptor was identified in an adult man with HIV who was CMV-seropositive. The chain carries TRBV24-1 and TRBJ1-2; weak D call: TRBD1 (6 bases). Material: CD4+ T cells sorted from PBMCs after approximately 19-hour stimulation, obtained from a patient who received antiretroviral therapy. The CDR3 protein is CATSRTANYGYTF. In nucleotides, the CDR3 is TGTGCCACCAGTCGGACAGCTAACTATGGCTACACCTTC.